The clone carrying this T cell receptor (beta chain) was picked up a small number of times. Its antigen is undetermined. This sample is drawn from a study of vaccination and CD4 T cells after COVID-19. Study-wide context: The authors exposed cells to overlapping spike peptides derived from SARS-CoV-2, HCoV-NL63, HCoV-OC43 and HCoV-229E. Findings of the study overall: Median SARS-CoV-2-reactive clonotype numbers went up from roughly 21 to 40, but not significantly.

Treatment denoted: roughly 10-day PBMC culture with coronavirus spike peptide pools or control peptides (ViraFEST assay). It was before the COVID-19 pandemic (2011-2018) that the unexposed donor's CD4+ T cells were collected. After expanding antigen-specific T cells with peptide pools, ViraFEST sequenced their TCRs. The Oncomine TCR Beta short-read assay was applied to DNA of cultured CD4+ T cells. It was cultured CD4+ T cells from which genomic DNA was extracted. TCRdb fed the PCR reads into MiXCR, producing one record per CDR3 protein. The sample carries a few thousand distinct CDR3 sequences, roughly 70% recorded once. CDR1 and CDR2 (germline): SGHNT, YYREEE (reference sequence). Unmatched junction bases numbered 1, after V lost 2 bases and J lost 6 bases. This CDR3 has 14 residues.

The specimen sequenced was CD4+ T cells from blood, cultured in vitro. The chain combines TRBV5-4 with TRBJ2-1; the match to TRBD1 covers 11 bases. This receptor was obtained from a human donor in good health. In DNA, the CDR3 is TGTGCCAGCAGCTTAGGACAGGGGGCCAATGAGCAGTTCTTC. It translates to CASSLGQGANEQFF.